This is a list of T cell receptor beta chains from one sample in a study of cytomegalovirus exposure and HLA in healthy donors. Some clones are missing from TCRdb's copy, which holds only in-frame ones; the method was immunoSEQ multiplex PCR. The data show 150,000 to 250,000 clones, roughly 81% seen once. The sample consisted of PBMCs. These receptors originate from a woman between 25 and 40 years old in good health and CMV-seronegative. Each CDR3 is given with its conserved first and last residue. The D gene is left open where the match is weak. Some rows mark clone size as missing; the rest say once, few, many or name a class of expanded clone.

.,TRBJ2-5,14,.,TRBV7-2,CASSFRLAGETQYF,TGTGCCAGCAGCTTTCGTCTAGCTGGGGAGACCCAGTACTTC
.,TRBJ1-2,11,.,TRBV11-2,CASSPGGGYTF,TGTGCCAGCAGCCCCGGGGGTGGCTACACCTTC
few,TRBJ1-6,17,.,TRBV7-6,CASSLAGRGARNSPLHF,TGTGCCAGCAGCTTAGCGGGGCGGGGGGCGAGGAATTCACCCCTCCACTTT
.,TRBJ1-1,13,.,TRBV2,CASSEPGSPEAFF,TGTGCCAGCAGTGAACCGGGGAGCCCTGAAGCTTTCTTT
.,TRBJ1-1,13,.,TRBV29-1,CSALGWGNTEAFF,TGCAGCGCGCTCGGTTGGGGCAACACTGAAGCTTTCTTT
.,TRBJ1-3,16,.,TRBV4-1,CASAPANRASGNTIYF,TGCGCCAGCGCCCCGGCGAACAGAGCCTCTGGAAACACCATATATTTT
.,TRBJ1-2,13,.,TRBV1,CTSSQAGDYGYTF,TGCACCAGCAGCCAAGCAGGGGACTATGGCTACACCTTC
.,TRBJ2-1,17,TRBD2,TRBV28,CASIIGTSGGVTNEQFF,TGTGCCAGCATTATCGGGACTAGCGGGGGAGTAACGAATGAGCAGTTCTTC
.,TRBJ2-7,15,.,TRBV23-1,CASSPTPRSSYEQYF,TGCGCCAGCAGTCCAACCCCAAGGAGCTCCTACGAGCAGTACTTC
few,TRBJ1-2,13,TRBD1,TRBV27,CASSLSDRKGYTF,TGTGCCAGCAGTTTATCGGACAGGAAAGGCTACACCTTC
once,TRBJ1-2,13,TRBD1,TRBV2,CARDREMDYGYTF,TGTGCCAGGGACAGGGAGATGGACTATGGCTACACCTTC
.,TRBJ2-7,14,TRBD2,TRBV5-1,CASSLTAGEGEQYF,TGCGCCAGCAGCTTGACAGCGGGAGAAGGGGAGCAGTACTTC
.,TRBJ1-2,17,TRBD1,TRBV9,CASSVAGTGSSNYGYTF,TGTGCCAGCAGCGTAGCCGGGACAGGGAGTTCTAACTATGGCTACACCTTC
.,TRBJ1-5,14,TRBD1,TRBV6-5,CASRRQGRNQPQHF,TGTGCCAGCAGGAGACAGGGTCGGAATCAGCCCCAGCATTTT
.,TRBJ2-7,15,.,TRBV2,CASSESAGRSYEQYF,TGTGCCAGCAGTGAATCTGCGGGACGAAGCTACGAGCAGTACTTC
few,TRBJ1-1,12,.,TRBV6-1,CASSGGTTEAFF,TGTGCCAGCAGTGGGGGGACAACTGAAGCTTTCTTT
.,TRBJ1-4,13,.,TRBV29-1,CSATRAVGEKLFF,TGCAGCGCGACGAGGGCCGTTGGGGAAAAACTGTTTTTT
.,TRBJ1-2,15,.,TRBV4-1,CASSQAQAREDGYTF,TGCGCCAGCAGCCAAGCCCAGGCTAGGGAGGATGGCTACACCTTC
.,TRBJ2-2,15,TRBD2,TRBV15,CATSRGLAFTGELFF,TGTGCCACCAGCAGAGGACTAGCGTTCACCGGGGAGCTGTTTTTT
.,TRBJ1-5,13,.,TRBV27,CASTEYLGQPQHF,TGTGCCAGCACCGAGTACCTAGGTCAGCCCCAGCATTTT
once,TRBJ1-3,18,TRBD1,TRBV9,CASSVGVGGTGAGNTIYF,TGTGCCAGCAGCGTAGGGGTTGGCGGGACAGGAGCTGGAAACACCATATATTTT
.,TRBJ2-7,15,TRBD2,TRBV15,CATSVAGTSGSEQYF,TGTGCCACCAGCGTCGCCGGGACTAGCGGGAGCGAGCAGTACTTC
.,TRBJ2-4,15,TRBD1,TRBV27,CASSARQFQGDIQYF,TGTGCCAGCAGTGCCCGACAGTTCCAGGGGGACATTCAGTACTTC
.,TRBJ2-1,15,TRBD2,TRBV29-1,CSVRTSGTGNNEQFF,TGCAGCGTTCGAACTAGCGGGACAGGCAACAATGAGCAGTTCTTC
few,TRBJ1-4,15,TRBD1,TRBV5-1,CASSLDPGTGRKLFF,TGCGCCAGCAGCTTGGACCCCGGGACAGGGCGGAAACTGTTTTTT
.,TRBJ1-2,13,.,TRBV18,CASSPNGEDGYTF,TGTGCCAGCTCACCAAACGGAGAGGATGGCTACACCTTC
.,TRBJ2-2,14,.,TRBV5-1,CASSSPGFTGELFF,TGCGCCAGCAGCTCCCCCGGGTTCACCGGGGAGCTGTTTTTT
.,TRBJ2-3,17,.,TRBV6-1,CASSEFPPQGGSDTQYF,TGTGCCAGCAGTGAATTCCCCCCACAGGGCGGTTCCGATACGCAGTATTTT
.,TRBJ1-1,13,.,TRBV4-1,CASSLPMNTEAFF,TGCGCCAGCAGCTTACCTATGAACACTGAAGCTTTCTTT
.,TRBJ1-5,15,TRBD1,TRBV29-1,CSVAPEGQANQPQHF,TGCAGCGTCGCGCCTGAGGGACAGGCTAATCAGCCCCAGCATTTT
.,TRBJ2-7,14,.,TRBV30,CAWQRQFLSYEQYF,TGTGCCTGGCAGAGACAGTTCCTCTCCTACGAGCAGTACTTC
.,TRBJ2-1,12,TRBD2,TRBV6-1,CASSGTRYEQFF,TGTGCCAGCAGTGGGACTAGATATGAGCAGTTCTTC
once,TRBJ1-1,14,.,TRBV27,CASSLYLPHTEAFF,TGTGCCAGCAGTTTATACCTACCCCACACTGAAGCTTTCTTT
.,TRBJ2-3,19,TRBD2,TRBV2,CASSELKLAGGRGADTQYF,TGTGCCAGCAGTGAACTGAAACTAGCGGGAGGTCGGGGCGCAGATACGCAGTATTTT
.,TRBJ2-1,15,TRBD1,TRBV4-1,CASSQGQGLYNEQFF,TGCGCCAGCAGCCAAGGACAGGGGCTTTACAATGAGCAGTTCTTC
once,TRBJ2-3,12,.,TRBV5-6,CASSPSTDTQYF,TGTGCCAGCAGCCCGAGCACAGATACGCAGTATTTT
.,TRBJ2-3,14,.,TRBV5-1,CASSLQGRPDTQYF,TGCGCCAGCAGCCTACAGGGTCGCCCAGATACGCAGTATTTT
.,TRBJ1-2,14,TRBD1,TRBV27,CASRGQGWDYGYTF,TGTGCCAGCAGAGGACAGGGGTGGGACTATGGCTACACCTTC
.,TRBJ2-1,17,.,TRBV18,CASSPLASGGGHNEQFF,TGTGCCAGCTCACCACTCGCTTCGGGGGGCGGCCACAATGAGCAGTTCTTC
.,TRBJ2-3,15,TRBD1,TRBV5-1,CASSAQGVNGDTQYF,TGCGCCAGCAGCGCACAGGGGGTTAATGGAGATACGCAGTATTTT
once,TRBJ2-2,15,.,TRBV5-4,CASSLVTGNTGELFF,TGTGCCAGCAGCTTGGTAACGGGGAACACCGGGGAGCTGTTTTTT
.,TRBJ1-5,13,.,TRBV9,CASSVGGGQPQHF,TGTGCCAGCAGCGTAGGGGGGGGTCAGCCCCAGCATTTT
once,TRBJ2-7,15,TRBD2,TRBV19,CASSIDGLATDEQYF,TGTGCCAGTAGTATAGACGGACTAGCAACTGACGAGCAGTACTTC
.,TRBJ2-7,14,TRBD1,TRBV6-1,CASSQGVGSYEQYF,TGTGCCAGCAGCCAGGGGGTAGGCTCCTACGAGCAGTACTTC
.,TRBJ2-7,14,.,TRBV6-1,CASSEIPGPYEQYF,TGTGCCAGCAGTGAAATCCCAGGGCCTTACGAGCAGTACTTC
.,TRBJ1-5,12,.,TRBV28,CASSLKGLPQHF,TGTGCCAGCAGTTTAAAGGGGTTACCCCAGCATTTT
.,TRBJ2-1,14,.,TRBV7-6,CASSSFELAIEQFF,TGTGCCAGCAGCTCTTTCGAGCTAGCGATTGAGCAGTTCTTC
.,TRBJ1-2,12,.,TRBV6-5,CASSYRGWGYTF,TGTGCCAGCAGTTACCGTGGCTGGGGCTACACCTTC
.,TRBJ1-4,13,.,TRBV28,CAARGRETEKLFF,TGTGCCGCCCGGGGCCGGGAGACTGAAAAACTGTTTTTT
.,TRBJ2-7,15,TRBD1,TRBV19,CASSIGWQGDYEQYF,TGTGCCAGTAGTATAGGGTGGCAGGGGGACTACGAGCAGTACTTC
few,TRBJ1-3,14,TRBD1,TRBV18,CASSRDSSGNTIYF,TGTGCCAGCTCACGGGACAGCTCTGGAAACACCATATATTTT
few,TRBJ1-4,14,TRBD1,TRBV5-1,CASSQPGQVEKLFF,TGCGCCAGCAGTCAACCGGGACAGGTCGAAAAACTGTTTTTT
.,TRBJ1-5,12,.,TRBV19,CASTPGNQPQHF,TGTGCCAGTACCCCTGGCAATCAGCCCCAGCATTTT
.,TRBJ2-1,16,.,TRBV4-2,CASSQGNTETYNEQFF,TGTGCCAGCAGCCAAGGGAACACAGAGACCTACAATGAGCAGTTCTTC